Listed here are 7 T cell receptor beta chains from one sample, sequenced in a study of blood T cell repertoires in COVID-19. TCRdb's table, derived via immunoSEQ multiplex PCR, lists solely in-frame clones and lacks some. The sample shows about 23,000 clones, 90% of them seen only once. Specimen: peripheral blood. The receptors come from a human donor in a cohort sampled during active COVID-19.

The gene calls are TRBV6-1 and TRBJ1-2; the D gene is possibly TRBD1 (6 bases). The CDR3 length is 15 residues. Looked up from germline, CDR1 is MNHNS and CDR2 is SASEGT. With 0 bases removed from V and 0 bases from J, the gap between germline ends came to 8 bases. CDR3 DNA: TGTGCCAGCAGTGAAGCGACAGGTACTAACTATGGCTACACCTTC. Amino acids: CASSEATGTNYGYTF.

The V call is TRBV11-3, the J call TRBJ2-5; the D gene is possibly TRBD2 (5 bases). CDR3 length equals 15 residues. In germline, CDR1 is SGHNT, CDR2 YENEEA. Trimming shortened V by 5 bases and J by 2 bases, and 15 bases separated the two germline ends. Here the CDR3 DNA reads TGTGCCAGCAGCCCCCGATGGACGGGGCAAGAGACCCAGTACTTC. Translated: CASSPRWTGQETQYF.

This chain joins TRBV9 and TRBJ1-5; D remains unclear. The CDR3 length is 15 residues. Germline V CDR1 and CDR2: SGDLS, YYNGEE. The V and J ends lost 0 bases and 3 bases respectively, with 10 bases between them. In nucleotides, the CDR3 is TGTGCCAGCAGCGTAGGCAGTATCCCCAATCAGCCCCAGCATTTT. Translated: CASSVGSIPNQPQHF.

This clone showed up just once. The V and J genes are TRBV7-2 and TRBJ1-2, with D maybe TRBD1 (5 bases). The CDR3 is 12 amino acids. Germline lookup yields CDR1 SGHTA and CDR2 FQGNSA. Trimming cost V 1 base and J 6 bases, with 6 bases left between them. The CDR3 nucleotides are TGTGCCAGCAGCTTAGGCAGGGATGGCTACACCTTC. Translating gives CASSLGRDGYTF.

This chain joins TRBV29-1 and TRBJ1-1; 9 positions agree with TRBD1. V was clipped by 6 bases and J by 1 base; unmatched bases: 24. Germline assignment: CDR1 SQVTM and CDR2 ANQGSEA. The CDR3 runs 20 residues. CDR3 sequence reads: CSVIPRVRDREEGRNTEAFF. CDR3 sequence (DNA): TGCAGCGTGATACCCCGGGTTAGGGACAGGGAAGAGGGTAGGAACACTGAAGCTTTCTTT.

This chain links TRBV19 with TRBJ1-1; the D gene is possibly TRBD1 (5 bases). CDR1 is LNHDA and CDR2 is SQIVND in the germline V gene (reference sequence). Trimming cost V 7 bases and J 4 bases, with 13 bases left between them. The CDR3 spans 13 residues. CDR3 bases: TGTGCCAGTACAGTCGACGGGGGCACTGAAGCTTTCTTT. Its translation: CASTVDGGTEAFF.

This chain uses TRBV19 with TRBJ1-1; no reliable D call. Germline V gene data show CDR1 as LNHDA and CDR2 as SQIVND (reference sequence). Trimming stripped 7 bases from V and 0 bases from J, with 24 bases between. This CDR3 comprises 18 residues. The CDR3 protein is CASTTPRTGILVNTEAFF. CDR3 coding DNA: TGTGCCAGTACCACCCCCCGAACGGGTATACTAGTGAACACTGAAGCTTTCTTT.